The rows below give T cell receptor beta chains drawn from one sample of a study of T cells in Graves' hyperthyroidism and ophthalmopathy. TCRdb passed the multiplex PCR reads through MiXCR, listing each CDR3 protein once. This table has a few hundred thousand distinct CDR3 sequences, just over 45% appearing once. The specimen sequenced was peripheral blood or thyroid tissue (not recorded which). These receptor sequences come from a young woman with Graves' hyperthyroidism. Each CDR3 is given with its conserved first and last residue. Each record gives: D gene, clone size, V gene, J gene, CDR3 length, CDR3 DNA, CDR3 protein. The D gene is left open where the match is weak. Size tells how often a clone was seen (once, few, many) or the class of an expanded clone, and some rows leave it out.

-	-	TRBV5-1	TRBJ2-5	10	TGCGCCAGCAGGGAGGGGACCCAGTACTTC	CASREGTQYF
-	few	TRBV19	TRBJ1-1	14	TGTGCCAGTAGGAAACAGGGAGGGGACACTGAAGCTTTCTTT	CASRKQGGDTEAFF
-	-	TRBV2	TRBJ1-1	13	TGCGCCAGCAGCTTAAGACAGTACACTGAAGCTTTCTTT	CASSLRQYTEAFF
TRBD1	-	TRBV10-3	TRBJ1-5	16	TGTGCCATCAGTGAGACAGGGGGGCCTAGCAATCAGCCCCAGCATTTT	CAISETGGPSNQPQHF
-	many	TRBV2	TRBJ1-5	13	TGTGCCAGCAGTGACAGGGAACAGCAGCCCCAGCATTTT	CASSDREQQPQHF
-	-	TRBV5-1	TRBJ2-7	13	TGCGCCAGCAGCTTGGAAGGGACGGCCGAGCAGTACTTC	CASSLEGTAEQYF
-	-	TRBV7-3	TRBJ1-1	16	TGTGCCAGCAGCTTAGTATTGGGCAGCCTTCACACTGAAGCTTTCTTT	CASSLVLGSLHTEAFF
TRBD2	-	TRBV7-2	TRBJ2-5	15	TGCACCAGCAGCTTAGAACTAGCGGGACCTGAGACCCAGTACTTC	CTSSLELAGPETQYF
TRBD1	-	TRBV7-9	TRBJ2-7	15	TGTGCCAGCAGCGATACAGGGGCCCGAAACTACGAGCAGTACTTC	CASSDTGARNYEQYF
-	few	TRBV19	TRBJ1-2	14	TGTGCCAGTAGTATAGGAACAGAAGTCTATGGCTACACCTTC	CASSIGTEVYGYTF
TRBD2	few	TRBV7-2	TRBJ2-5	13	TGTGCCAGCAGCTCCGGGACTAGCGGTGGGAGGTACTTC	CASSSGTSGGRYF
-	few	TRBV7-9	TRBJ2-2	15	TGTGCCAGCAGCCAAGATTTGCAGCAGGCCGGGGAGCTGTTTTTT	CASSQDLQQAGELFF
-	-	TRBV7-9	TRBJ1-1	13	TGTGCCAGCAGCCCCACAGGGCTCACTGAAGCTTTCTTT	CASSPTGLTEAFF
TRBD1	many	TRBV15	TRBJ1-2	15	TGTGCCACCAGCAGAGTGGCCGACAGGGGTGGTGGCTACACCTTC	CATSRVADRGGGYTF
TRBD1	-	TRBV29-1	TRBJ1-1	11	TGCAGCGCAGCCGGGACAGAAGAAGCTTTCTTT	CSAAGTEEAFF
-	-	TRBV7-3	TRBJ1-2	15	TGTGCCAGCAGCTTAACGTCGGCAGGGGATTATGGCTACACCTTC	CASSLTSAGDYGYTF
TRBD2	many	TRBV2	TRBJ2-5	18	TGTGCCAGCAGTGAGACGGTGGAAACTAGCGGAATTCAAGAGACCCAGTACTTC	CASSETVETSGIQETQYF
TRBD1	few	TRBV6-6	TRBJ1-3	15	TGTGCCAGCAGAAGCCGGGACAGGGCAGGAAACACCATATATTTT	CASRSRDRAGNTIYF
-	-	TRBV7-9	TRBJ2-7	12	TGTGCCAGCAGCTTAGGCTGGGACGAGCAGTACTTC	CASSLGWDEQYF
TRBD1	-	TRBV25-1	TRBJ1-2	14	TGTGCCAGCAGCTTGGAGGGACAGGGCTTTGGCTACACCTTC	CASSLEGQGFGYTF
-	few	TRBV28	TRBJ1-4	14	TGTGCCAGCAGTTTTATGCGTTCGGATGAAAAACTGTTTTTT	CASSFMRSDEKLFF
-	-	TRBV29-1	TRBJ1-1	17	TGCAGCGTTGAAGAGGTCAGGGAGGCGTCCATGAACACTGAAGCTTTCTTT	CSVEEVREASMNTEAFF
TRBD1	-	TRBV10-3	TRBJ2-7	13	TGTGCCATCAGGGGACAGGGGGTCCACGAGCAGTACTTC	CAIRGQGVHEQYF
-	-	TRBV7-2	TRBJ1-1	16	TGTGCCAGCAGCTTAGTAGCCTACAGCCTGAACACTGAAGCTTTCTTT	CASSLVAYSLNTEAFF
TRBD1	-	TRBV7-2	TRBJ1-5	14	TGTGCCAGCAGCCCGTCAGGGGGTTTCCAGCCCCAGCATTTT	CASSPSGGFQPQHF
-	few	TRBV5-6	TRBJ1-4	13	TGTGCCAGCAGCTTCTGGGGAGGTGAAAAACTGTTTTTT	CASSFWGGEKLFF
-	-	TRBV2	TRBJ2-5	13	TGTGCCAGCAGTTACTGGCCCAGGGAGACCCAGTACTTC	CASSYWPRETQYF
-	-	TRBV2	TRBJ2-1	14	TGTGCCAGCATCATGATGGCCAGGGGCAATGAGCAGTTCTTC	CASIMMARGNEQFF
-	many	TRBV7-3	TRBJ1-2	16	TGTGCCAGCAGCTTAAGAGGCGGGTTAGCTAACTATGGCTACACCTTC	CASSLRGGLANYGYTF
-	few	TRBV2	TRBJ1-1	13	TGTGCCAGCACTCGGGATAGGAACACTGAAGCTTTCTTT	CASTRDRNTEAFF
TRBD1	-	TRBV7-9	TRBJ1-2	14	TGTGCCAGCAGCTTAGACGGGACAGGGCTCGGCTACACCTTC	CASSLDGTGLGYTF
-	-	TRBV6-5	TRBJ2-2	15	TGTGCCAGCAGTTACAGATCGACAGTAACCCGGGAGCTGTTTTTT	CASSYRSTVTRELFF
TRBD1	once	TRBV25-1	TRBJ1-2	12	TGTGCCAGCGTTGGGACAGCTTATGGCTACACCTTC	CASVGTAYGYTF
-	-	TRBV20-1	TRBJ2-2	15	TGCAGTGCTAGGACCGGGACACCGAACACCGGGGAGCTGTTTTTT	CSARTGTPNTGELFF
-	-	TRBV7-8	TRBJ1-2	16	TGTGCCAGCAGCTTAGACCCGGGGGGAGCCCTTTATGGCTACACCTTC	CASSLDPGGALYGYTF